This entry describes one T cell receptor (beta chain). Its target is not known. Assay: immunoSEQ multiplex PCR; the TCRdb copy retains only in-frame clones and omits some. This table holds 95,000 to 150,000 clones, about 90% found once. These data come from a study of T cell responses to AZD1222 COVID-19 vaccine. Study-wide background: Timing groups of about 4 and about 12 weeks for second doses were pooled. Study-wide points: Repertoire sampling happened only post peak T cell response. Reports say nearly half of spike-specific TCRs go after unmutated variant regions.

Germline V lookup: CDR1 MNHEY, CDR2 SMNVEV (reference sequence). The V and J ends lost 0 bases and 9 bases respectively, with 12 bases between them. The CDR3 has 15 amino acids. The sample was peripheral blood, taken on day 0 of AZD1222 vaccination. This clonotype was sampled from an adult in good health. The chain employs TRBV27 and TRBJ1-6; the D gene is possibly TRBD1 (5 bases). CDR3 DNA sequence: TGTGCCAGCAGTTTATCCCCAGGGACTGGTTCACCCCTCCACTTT. The encoded protein is CASSLSPGTGSPLHF.